This T cell receptor (beta chain) originates from a study of blood T cell repertoires in COVID-19. Clones were read by immunoSEQ multiplex PCR, and TCRdb kept only the in-frame ones, dropping some. The table includes 400,000 or so clones, around nine tenths detected once. J gave up 8 bases and V 7 bases, and 8 bases lay outside the gene matches. CDR3 size: 15 residues. Germline-derived CDR1 and CDR2 are LNHDA and SQIVND (reference sequence). Sequencing input: peripheral blood. The clonotype originates from a human donor in a cohort sampled during active COVID-19. The chain is built from TRBV19 and TRBJ2-2, with 12 bases identical to TRBD2. The CDR3 spells CASNRLAGAGGELFF. CDR3 bases: TGTGCCAGTAACCGACTAGCGGGAGCGGGGGGGGAGCTGTTTTTT.